This TCR beta chain was observed in a study of shared T cell receptors in the human thymus. This CDR3 spans 17 amino acids. Germline V CDR1 and CDR2: SGHRS, YFSETQ. The V gene end was trimmed by 4 bases and the J gene end by 4 bases; junction bases not matched to a gene: 14. Profiled with immunoSEQ multiplex PCR; TCRdb holds only in-frame clones, not every one. The sample shows 630,000 or so clones, approximately 87% of them seen only once. This sample was shared with a second study, whose subject was human thymus T cells. As that report states: It was from resections taken during corrective heart surgery that the thymus tissue came. V and J gene usage appeared biased in thymic and blood repertoires.

The sequenced sample consisted of thymocytes. The chain couples TRBV5-1 to TRBJ1-5; 7 bases map to TRBD1. The receptor's source is a boy under two years old with a congenital heart defect. DNA of the CDR3: TGCGCCAGCAGCGCTTACTTTAGACAGGGCGAAAATCAGCCCCAGCATTTT. Its translation: CASSAYFRQGENQPQHF.